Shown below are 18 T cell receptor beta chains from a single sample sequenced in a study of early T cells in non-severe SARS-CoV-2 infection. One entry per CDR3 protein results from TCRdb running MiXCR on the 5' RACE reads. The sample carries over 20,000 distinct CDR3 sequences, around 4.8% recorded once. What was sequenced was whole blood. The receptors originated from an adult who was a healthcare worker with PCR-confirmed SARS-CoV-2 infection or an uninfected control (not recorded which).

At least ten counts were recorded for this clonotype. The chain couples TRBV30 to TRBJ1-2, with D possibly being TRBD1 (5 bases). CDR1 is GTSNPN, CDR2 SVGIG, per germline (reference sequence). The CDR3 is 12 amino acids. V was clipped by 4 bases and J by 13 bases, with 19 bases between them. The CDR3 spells CAWMRDSIFGTF. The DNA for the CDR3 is TGTGCCTGGATGAGAGACAGTATATTCGGCACCTTC.

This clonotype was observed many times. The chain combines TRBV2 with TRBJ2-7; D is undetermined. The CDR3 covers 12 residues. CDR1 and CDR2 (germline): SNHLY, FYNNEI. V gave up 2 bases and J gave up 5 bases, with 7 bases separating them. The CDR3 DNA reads TGTGCCAGCAGTGAACTCCGCAACGAGCAGTACTTC. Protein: CASSELRNEQYF.

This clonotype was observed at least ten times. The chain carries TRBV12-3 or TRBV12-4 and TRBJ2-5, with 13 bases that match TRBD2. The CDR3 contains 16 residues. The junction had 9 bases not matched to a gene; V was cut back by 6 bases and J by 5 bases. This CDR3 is CASSPGLAGKGETQYF. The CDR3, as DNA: TGTGCCAGCAGCCCGGGACTAGCGGGGAAGGGTGAGACCCAGTACTTC.

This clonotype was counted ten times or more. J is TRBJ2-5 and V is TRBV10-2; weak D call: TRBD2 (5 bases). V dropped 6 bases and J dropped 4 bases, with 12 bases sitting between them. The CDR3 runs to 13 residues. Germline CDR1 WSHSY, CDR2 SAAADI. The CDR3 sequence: CASRELVSETQYF. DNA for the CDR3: TGCGCCAGCAGGGAACTAGTTTCAGAGACCCAGTACTTC.

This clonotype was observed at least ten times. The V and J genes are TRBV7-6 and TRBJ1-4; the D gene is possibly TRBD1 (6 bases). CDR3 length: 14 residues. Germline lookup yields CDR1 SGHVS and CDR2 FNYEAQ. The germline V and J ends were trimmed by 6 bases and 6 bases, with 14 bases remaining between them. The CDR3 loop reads CASSTRPGDEKLFF. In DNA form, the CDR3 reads TGTGCCAGCAGTACCCGGCCAGGGGATGAAAAACTGTTTTTT.

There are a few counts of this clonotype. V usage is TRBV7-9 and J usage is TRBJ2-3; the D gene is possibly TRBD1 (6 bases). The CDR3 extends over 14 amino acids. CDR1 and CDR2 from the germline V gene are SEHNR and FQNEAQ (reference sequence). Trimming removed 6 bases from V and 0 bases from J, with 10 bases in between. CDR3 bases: TGTGCCAGCAGTGGACAGTTGAGCACAGATACGCAGTATTTT. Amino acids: CASSGQLSTDTQYF.

DNA of the CDR3: TGTGCCAGCAGCCCTCCACCGACGGACAGCCCAAAGTACAATGAGCAGTTCTTC. This sequence encodes CASSPPPTDSPKYNEQFF. The V and J genes are TRBV7-9 and TRBJ2-1, with a weak D call TRBD1 (6 bases). The CDR3 extends over 18 amino acids. Trimming removed 5 bases from V and 4 bases from J, with 24 bases in between. CDR1 is SEHNR, CDR2 FQNEAQ, per germline (reference sequence). Full variable domain (outside the CDR3, taken from reference TRBV7-9 and TRBJ2-1): DTGVSQNPRHKITKRGQNVTFRCDPISEHNRLYWYRQTLGQGPEFLTYFQNEAQLEKSRLLSDRFSAERPKGSFSTLEIQRTEQGDSAMYLCASSPPPTDSPKYNEQFFGPGTRLTVL.

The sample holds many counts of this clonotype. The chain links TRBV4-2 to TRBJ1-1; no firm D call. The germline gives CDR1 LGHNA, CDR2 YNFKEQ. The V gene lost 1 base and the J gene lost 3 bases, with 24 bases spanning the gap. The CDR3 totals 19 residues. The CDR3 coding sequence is TGTGCCAGCAGCCAAGTTCTCGGTAGCATCGATTCCTGGGACACTGAAGCTTTCTTT. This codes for CASSQVLGSIDSWDTEAFF.

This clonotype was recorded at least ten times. The CDR3 loop reads CASRKTAANTGELFF. Here the CDR3 DNA reads TGTGCCAGCAGGAAGACAGCTGCGAACACCGGGGAGCTGTTTTTT. The chain couples TRBV6-5 to TRBJ2-2, with D perhaps matching TRBD1 (5 bases). From germline, CDR1 is MNHEY and CDR2 SVGAGI. CDR3 length equals 15 residues. The V and J ends lost 6 bases and 0 bases respectively, with 11 bases between them.

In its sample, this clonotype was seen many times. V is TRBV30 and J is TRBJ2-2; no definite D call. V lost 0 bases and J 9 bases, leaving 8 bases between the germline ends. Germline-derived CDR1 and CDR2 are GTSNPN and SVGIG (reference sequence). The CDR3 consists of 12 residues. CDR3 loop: CAWSVGSWELFF. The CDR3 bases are TGTGCCTGGAGTGTAGGGTCCTGGGAGCTGTTTTTT.

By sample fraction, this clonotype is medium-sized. The chain's CDR3 is CAISEGLAGVRDTQYF. The CDR3 DNA sequence: TGTGCCATCAGTGAGGGACTAGCGGGAGTCAGAGATACGCAGTATTTT. V gene TRBV10-3 combines with J gene TRBJ2-3; 13 positions match TRBD2. There are 16 residues in the CDR3. The ends lost 2 bases at V and 5 bases at J; junction bases unmatched: 4. Germline assignment: CDR1 ENHRY and CDR2 SYGVKD.

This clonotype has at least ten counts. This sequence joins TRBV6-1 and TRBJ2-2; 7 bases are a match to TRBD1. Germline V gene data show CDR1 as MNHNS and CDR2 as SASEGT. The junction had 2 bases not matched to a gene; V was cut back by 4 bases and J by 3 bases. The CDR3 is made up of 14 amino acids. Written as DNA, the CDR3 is TGTGCCAGCAGTGGGGACAGCGACACCGGGGAGCTGTTTTTT. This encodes CASSGDSDTGELFF.

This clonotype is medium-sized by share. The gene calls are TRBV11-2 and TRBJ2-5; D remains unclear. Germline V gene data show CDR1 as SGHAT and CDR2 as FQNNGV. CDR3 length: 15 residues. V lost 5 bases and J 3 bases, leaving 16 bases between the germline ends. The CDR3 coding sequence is TGTGCCAGCAGCCGGGCCCGACTCTTGGAAGAGACCCAGTACTTC. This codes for CASSRARLLEETQYF.

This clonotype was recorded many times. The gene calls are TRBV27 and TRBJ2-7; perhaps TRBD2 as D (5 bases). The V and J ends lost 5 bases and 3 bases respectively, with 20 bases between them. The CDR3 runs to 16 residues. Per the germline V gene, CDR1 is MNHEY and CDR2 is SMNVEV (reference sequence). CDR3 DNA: TGTGCCAGCAGTAACCCCTCCACGGGAAGTGGCTACGAGCAGTACTTC. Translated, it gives CASSNPSTGSGYEQYF.

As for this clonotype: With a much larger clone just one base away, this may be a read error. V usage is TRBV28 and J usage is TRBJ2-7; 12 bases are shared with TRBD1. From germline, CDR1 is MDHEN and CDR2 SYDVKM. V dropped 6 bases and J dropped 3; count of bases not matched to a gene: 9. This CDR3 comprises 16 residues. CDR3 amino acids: CASRVPGQGAVYEQYF. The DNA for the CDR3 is TGTGCCAGCAGAGTACCGGGACAGGGGGCTGTCTACGAGCAGTACTTC.

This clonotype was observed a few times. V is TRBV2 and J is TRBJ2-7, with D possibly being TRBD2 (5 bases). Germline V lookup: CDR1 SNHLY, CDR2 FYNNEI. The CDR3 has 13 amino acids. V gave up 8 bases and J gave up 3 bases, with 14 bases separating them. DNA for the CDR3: TGTGCCAGCGGTGGCGACTACCTCTACGAGCAGTACTTC. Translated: CASGGDYLYEQYF.

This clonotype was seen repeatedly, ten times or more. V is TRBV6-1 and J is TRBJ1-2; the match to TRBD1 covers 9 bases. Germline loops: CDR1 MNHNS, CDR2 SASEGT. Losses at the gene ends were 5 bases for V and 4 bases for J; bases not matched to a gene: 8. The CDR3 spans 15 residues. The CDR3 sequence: CASSQRTGEGYGYTF. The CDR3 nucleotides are TGTGCCAGCAGTCAGCGGACAGGGGAGGGCTATGGCTACACCTTC.

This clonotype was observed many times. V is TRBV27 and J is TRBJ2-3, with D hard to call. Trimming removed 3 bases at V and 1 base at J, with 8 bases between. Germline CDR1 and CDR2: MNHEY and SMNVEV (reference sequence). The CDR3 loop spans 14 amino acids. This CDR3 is CASSFSRGTDTQYF. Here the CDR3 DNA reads TGTGCCAGCAGTTTTAGTCGGGGCACAGATACGCAGTATTTT.